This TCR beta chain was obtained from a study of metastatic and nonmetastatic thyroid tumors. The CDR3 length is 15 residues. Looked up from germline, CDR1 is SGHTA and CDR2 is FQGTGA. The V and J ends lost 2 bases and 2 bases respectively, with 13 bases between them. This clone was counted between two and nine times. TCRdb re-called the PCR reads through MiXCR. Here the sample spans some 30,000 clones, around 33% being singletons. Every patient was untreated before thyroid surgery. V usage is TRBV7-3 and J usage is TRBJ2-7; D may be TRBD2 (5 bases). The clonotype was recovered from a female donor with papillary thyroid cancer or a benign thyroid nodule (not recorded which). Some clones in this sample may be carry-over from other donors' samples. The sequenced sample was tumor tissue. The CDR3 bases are TGTGCCAGCAGCTTATATTCGGACTCCACCTACGAGCAGTACTTC. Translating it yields CASSLYSDSTYEQYF.